These T cell receptor beta chains were read from a single sample in a study of CD8 T cells in Susac syndrome. MiXCR, run by TCRdb on the immunoSEQ multiplex PCR reads, gives a single entry per CDR3 protein. The sample shows approximately 100,000 distinct CDR3 sequences, 85% to 95% of them seen only once. Sequenced input: CD8+ T cells from PBMCs. The receptor source for this set is a human donor in good health. Each CDR3 is given with its conserved first and last residue. Fields, in order: D gene, V gene, J gene, clone size, CDR3 protein, CDR3 DNA. The D gene is left open where the match is weak. Rows may omit the clone size; those that give it use once, few, many or a size class.

d_call: -; v_call: TRBV20-1; j_call: TRBJ2-3; clone_size: once; cdr3_aa: CSARVGGPDTQYF; cdr3_nt: TGCAGTGCTAGAGTGGGGGGACCAGATACGCAGTATTTT
d_call: -; v_call: TRBV30; j_call: TRBJ2-1; clone_size: -; cdr3_aa: CACSPDSSYNEQFF; cdr3_nt: TGTGCCTGTTCGCCGGACAGCTCCTACAATGAGCAGTTCTTC
d_call: -; v_call: TRBV20-1; j_call: TRBJ2-2; clone_size: -; cdr3_aa: CSARDPQGSNTGELFF; cdr3_nt: TGCAGTGCTAGAGATCCTCAGGGGAGTAACACCGGGGAGCTGTTTTTT
d_call: -; v_call: TRBV14; j_call: TRBJ2-3; clone_size: -; cdr3_aa: CASSHQTTDTQYF; cdr3_nt: TGTGCCAGCAGCCACCAGACCACAGATACGCAGTATTTT
d_call: -; v_call: TRBV7-2; j_call: TRBJ1-2; clone_size: -; cdr3_aa: CASSLGLTAGGGYTF; cdr3_nt: TGTGCCAGCAGCTTAGGATTGACGGCAGGTGGTGGCTACACCTTC
d_call: TRBD1; v_call: TRBV6-1; j_call: TRBJ1-3; clone_size: -; cdr3_aa: CASNTVWAQGVSGNTIYF; cdr3_nt: TGTGCCAGCAATACCGTCTGGGCCCAGGGGGTATCTGGAAACACCATATATTTT
d_call: -; v_call: TRBV10-3; j_call: TRBJ2-5; clone_size: -; cdr3_aa: CAIRDYQETQYF; cdr3_nt: TGTGCCATCAGGGACTATCAAGAGACCCAGTACTTC
d_call: -; v_call: TRBV12-3/TRBV12-4; j_call: TRBJ1-2; clone_size: -; cdr3_aa: CASSFLHGFGGYTF; cdr3_nt: TGTGCCAGCAGTTTTCTACACGGGTTTGGTGGCTACACCTTC
d_call: TRBD1; v_call: TRBV7-2; j_call: TRBJ1-4; clone_size: once; cdr3_aa: CVSSSGLDRGEKLFF; cdr3_nt: TGTGTCAGCAGCTCTGGTTTGGACAGGGGTGAAAAACTGTTTTTT
d_call: -; v_call: TRBV3-1; j_call: TRBJ1-2; clone_size: once; cdr3_aa: CAASASGAGYTF; cdr3_nt: TGTGCCGCGTCCGCTTCGGGCGCGGGCTACACCTTC
d_call: -; v_call: TRBV29-1; j_call: TRBJ1-1; clone_size: once; cdr3_aa: CSASRDIGGTEAFF; cdr3_nt: TGCAGCGCCTCCCGGGACATCGGAGGCACTGAAGCTTTCTTT
d_call: -; v_call: TRBV9; j_call: TRBJ1-2; clone_size: -; cdr3_aa: CASSVAEGASTF; cdr3_nt: -
d_call: -; v_call: TRBV5-4; j_call: TRBJ2-5; clone_size: -; cdr3_aa: CASSRRAINILGETQYF; cdr3_nt: TGTGCCAGCAGCCGGAGAGCGATTAACATACTCGGAGAGACCCAGTACTTC
d_call: TRBD1; v_call: TRBV20-1; j_call: TRBJ1-4; clone_size: -; cdr3_aa: CSASPSVDREGEKLFF; cdr3_nt: TGCAGTGCTAGTCCATCGGTGGACAGGGAGGGGGAAAAACTGTTTTTT
d_call: -; v_call: TRBV25-1; j_call: TRBJ2-5; clone_size: -; cdr3_aa: CASSELGLKETQYF; cdr3_nt: TGTGCCAGCAGTGAACTAGGGTTGAAGGAGACCCAGTACTTC
d_call: TRBD2; v_call: TRBV9; j_call: TRBJ2-1; clone_size: -; cdr3_aa: CASSVGGGASYNEQFF; cdr3_nt: TGTGCCAGCAGCGTAGGCGGGGGGGCCTCCTACAATGAGCAGTTCTTC
d_call: -; v_call: TRBV6-6; j_call: TRBJ2-6; clone_size: -; cdr3_aa: CASNFDSGANVLTF; cdr3_nt: TGTGCCAGCAATTTCGACTCTGGGGCCAACGTCCTGACTTTC
d_call: -; v_call: TRBV2; j_call: TRBJ2-5; clone_size: -; cdr3_aa: CASGEALFFGETQYF; cdr3_nt: TGTGCCAGCGGTGAAGCGCTCTTTTTTGGAGAGACCCAGTACTTC
d_call: TRBD2; v_call: TRBV30; j_call: TRBJ2-1; clone_size: -; cdr3_aa: CAWSGAGGSEQFF; cdr3_nt: TGTGCCTGGAGTGGTGCGGGAGGGAGTGAGCAGTTCTTC
d_call: -; v_call: TRBV6-1; j_call: TRBJ2-4; clone_size: -; cdr3_aa: CASSPTRPGRNIQYF; cdr3_nt: TGTGCCAGCAGCCCGACTCGGCCTGGGAGAAACATTCAGTACTTC
d_call: -; v_call: TRBV6-1; j_call: TRBJ1-5; clone_size: -; cdr3_aa: CASSELQRLNQPQHF; cdr3_nt: TGTGCCAGCAGTGAATTACAGCGACTTAATCAGCCCCAGCATTTT
d_call: -; v_call: TRBV29-1; j_call: TRBJ1-1; clone_size: -; cdr3_aa: CSVDLGAGTEAFF; cdr3_nt: TGCAGCGTTGACCTGGGGGCGGGGACTGAAGCTTTCTTT
d_call: -; v_call: TRBV19; j_call: TRBJ1-5; clone_size: -; cdr3_aa: CASSPGRGFLSNQPQHF; cdr3_nt: TGTGCCAGTAGTCCCGGCAGGGGCTTCCTTAGCAATCAGCCCCAGCATTTT
d_call: TRBD1; v_call: TRBV5-4; j_call: TRBJ1-3; clone_size: -; cdr3_aa: CASSPQTGEGNTIYF; cdr3_nt: TGTGCCAGCAGCCCGCAGACAGGGGAAGGAAACACCATATATTTT
d_call: -; v_call: TRBV2; j_call: TRBJ2-5; clone_size: -; cdr3_aa: CASSELSEFDLLPGETQYF; cdr3_nt: TGTGCCAGCAGTGAATTGTCTGAATTTGATCTCCTGCCGGGAGAGACCCAGTACTTC
d_call: TRBD1; v_call: TRBV3-1; j_call: TRBJ1-1; clone_size: -; cdr3_aa: CASSHTDRGDPEAFF; cdr3_nt: TGTGCCAGCAGCCACACCGACAGGGGAGACCCTGAAGCTTTCTTT
d_call: -; v_call: TRBV2; j_call: TRBJ2-2; clone_size: -; cdr3_aa: CAGRSFDTGELFF; cdr3_nt: TGTGCCGGACGGAGTTTTGACACCGGGGAGCTGTTTTTT
d_call: TRBD1; v_call: TRBV20-1; j_call: TRBJ2-2; clone_size: -; cdr3_aa: CSVSLQGRLGGELFF; cdr3_nt: TGCAGTGTCAGCTTACAGGGGCGGCTGGGCGGGGAGCTGTTTTTT
d_call: -; v_call: TRBV6-1; j_call: TRBJ1-5; clone_size: -; cdr3_aa: CASSDWVNQPQHF; cdr3_nt: TGTGCCAGCAGTGATTGGGTCAATCAGCCCCAGCATTTT
d_call: -; v_call: TRBV7-2; j_call: TRBJ2-5; clone_size: -; cdr3_aa: CASRMPVQETQYF; cdr3_nt: TGTGCCAGCAGGATGCCTGTCCAAGAGACCCAGTACTTC
d_call: -; v_call: TRBV29-1; j_call: TRBJ2-2; clone_size: -; cdr3_aa: CSVAGRTNTGELFF; cdr3_nt: TGCAGCGTTGCCGGACGTACGAACACCGGGGAGCTGTTTTTT
d_call: TRBD1; v_call: TRBV3-1; j_call: TRBJ1-2; clone_size: -; cdr3_aa: CASSQGGTGMNYGYTF; cdr3_nt: TGTGCCAGCAGCCAAGGGGGGACAGGGATGAACTATGGCTACACCTTC
d_call: TRBD2; v_call: TRBV6-6; j_call: TRBJ2-7; clone_size: few; cdr3_aa: CTSTLSGGYEQYF; cdr3_nt: TGTACCAGCACCCTGAGCGGGGGGTACGAGCAGTACTTC
d_call: -; v_call: TRBV27; j_call: TRBJ2-2; clone_size: -; cdr3_aa: CASRGETGNSGELFF; cdr3_nt: TGTGCCAGCAGGGGAGAGACTGGAAACAGCGGGGAGCTGTTTTTT
d_call: -; v_call: TRBV29-1; j_call: TRBJ2-5; clone_size: -; cdr3_aa: CSVGGASETQYF; cdr3_nt: TGCAGCGTTGGGGGGGCAAGTGAGACCCAGTACTTC
d_call: -; v_call: TRBV7-3; j_call: TRBJ1-1; clone_size: -; cdr3_aa: CASSVEQGTEAFF; cdr3_nt: TGTGCCAGCAGCGTCGAACAGGGTACTGAAGCTTTCTTT
d_call: -; v_call: TRBV19; j_call: TRBJ1-2; clone_size: -; cdr3_aa: CASSIEGAGTSNYGYTF; cdr3_nt: TGTGCCAGTAGTATAGAGGGAGCCGGGACTTCTAACTATGGCTACACCTTC
d_call: -; v_call: TRBV19; j_call: TRBJ1-1; clone_size: -; cdr3_aa: CASSLRGQDEAFF; cdr3_nt: TGTGCCAGTAGCCTTCGGGGCCAGGATGAAGCTTTCTTT
d_call: TRBD1; v_call: TRBV13; j_call: TRBJ2-7; clone_size: -; cdr3_aa: CASSGPGQAFYEQYF; cdr3_nt: TGTGCCAGCAGTGGCCCCGGACAGGCGTTCTACGAGCAGTACTTC
d_call: TRBD2; v_call: TRBV20-1; j_call: TRBJ2-5; clone_size: few; cdr3_aa: CSASPFAGGTRETQYF; cdr3_nt: TGCAGTGCTAGTCCTTTCGCGGGGGGCACCAGGGAGACCCAGTACTTC
d_call: -; v_call: TRBV10-3; j_call: TRBJ2-1; clone_size: -; cdr3_aa: CAISPSRPAHNEQFF; cdr3_nt: TGTGCCATCAGCCCCTCTAGGCCGGCACACAATGAGCAGTTCTTC
d_call: -; v_call: TRBV7-9; j_call: TRBJ2-1; clone_size: -; cdr3_aa: CASSLGRSPSYNEQFF; cdr3_nt: TGTGCCAGCAGCTTAGGGCGGAGCCCCTCCTACAATGAGCAGTTCTTC
d_call: TRBD1; v_call: TRBV19; j_call: TRBJ2-7; clone_size: -; cdr3_aa: CASKRQGSLNEQYF; cdr3_nt: TGTGCCAGTAAGAGACAGGGGAGTCTGAACGAGCAGTACTTC
d_call: -; v_call: TRBV7-9; j_call: TRBJ2-1; clone_size: once; cdr3_aa: CAIRPAGEQFF; cdr3_nt: TGTGCCATCCGGCCGGCAGGGGAGCAGTTCTTC
d_call: TRBD1; v_call: TRBV20-1; j_call: TRBJ1-2; clone_size: -; cdr3_aa: CSAPGTGGRRVGYTF; cdr3_nt: TGCAGTGCCCCCGGGACAGGGGGCCGGAGAGTAGGCTACACCTTC
d_call: TRBD2; v_call: TRBV19; j_call: TRBJ2-3; clone_size: -; cdr3_aa: CASNKIGRPDTQYF; cdr3_nt: TGTGCCAGTAATAAGATCGGGAGGCCAGATACGCAGTATTTT
d_call: -; v_call: TRBV10-3; j_call: TRBJ1-5; clone_size: -; cdr3_aa: CAISPQGPNQPQHF; cdr3_nt: TGTGCCATCAGCCCGCAGGGACCCAATCAGCCCCAGCATTTT
d_call: TRBD1; v_call: TRBV6-2/TRBV6-3; j_call: TRBJ2-7; clone_size: -; cdr3_aa: CASLQGDLGEQYF; cdr3_nt: TGTGCCAGCCTCCAGGGGGACCTTGGGGAGCAGTACTTC
d_call: -; v_call: TRBV2; j_call: TRBJ1-1; clone_size: -; cdr3_aa: CASSSQGGTEAFF; cdr3_nt: TGTGCCAGCAGTTCTCAGGGAGGCACTGAAGCTTTCTTT
d_call: TRBD1; v_call: TRBV3-1; j_call: TRBJ1-1; clone_size: -; cdr3_aa: CASSQGAGGTGTEAFF; cdr3_nt: TGTGCCAGCAGCCAAGGGGCAGGGGGCACGGGGACTGAAGCTTTCTTT
d_call: -; v_call: TRBV19; j_call: TRBJ1-2; clone_size: -; cdr3_aa: CASSIAREANYGYTF; cdr3_nt: TGTGCCAGTAGTATAGCCCGGGAAGCTAACTATGGCTACACCTTC
d_call: -; v_call: TRBV12-3/TRBV12-4; j_call: TRBJ2-1; clone_size: -; cdr3_aa: CASSLGSGLPSPEFF; cdr3_nt: TGTGCCAGCAGTTTAGGGTCCGGACTACCGTCCCCTGAGTTCTTC
d_call: TRBD2; v_call: TRBV7-2; j_call: TRBJ2-3; clone_size: -; cdr3_aa: CASSREFGGTDTQYF; cdr3_nt: TGTGCCAGCAGCCGAGAATTCGGGGGGACAGATACGCAGTATTTT